These 8 T cell receptor beta chains were all obtained from the same sample, sequenced in a study of control samples from healthy donors and cancer patients. Data came from immunoSEQ multiplex PCR; TCRdb stores just in-frame clones and leaves some out. The sample lists 150,000 or so clones, about 94% occurring once. Sequencing input: blood. These receptors came from a man aged 40-49 years in good health.

The chain combines TRBV9 with TRBJ2-5; 7 nucleotides agree with TRBD1. The junction had 3 bases not matched to a gene; V was cut back by 2 bases and J by 2 bases. CDR3 length: 14 residues. Germline values: CDR1 SGDLS, CDR2 YYNGEE. CDR3: CASSVRDRQETQYF. The DNA for the CDR3 is TGTGCCAGCAGCGTCCGGGACAGACAAGAGACCCAGTACTTC.

The rearrangement links TRBV28 to TRBJ1-5; no clear D gene. The length of the CDR3 is 18 residues. With 2 bases removed from V and 3 bases from J, the gap between germline ends came to 20 bases. Germline V gives CDR1 MDHEN, CDR2 SYDVKM. The CDR3 bases are TGTGCCAGCAGTTTACCCCCGGGAGGACGGAGGATCAATCAGCCCCAGCATTTT. As protein: CASSLPPGGRRINQPQHF. The full variable domain, its missing parts supplied by reference TRBV28 and TRBJ1-5, is DVKVTQSSRYLVKRTGEKVFLECVQDMDHENMFWYRQDPGLGLRLIYFSYDVKMKEKGDIPEGYSVSREKKERFSLILESASTNQTSMYLCASSLPPGGRRINQPQHFGDGTRLSIL.

CDR3 nucleotide sequence: TGTGCCAGCAGCTTAGGAAACAATCAGCCCCAGCATTTT. Translation: CASSLGNNQPQHF. The gene calls are TRBV7-8 and TRBJ1-5; D is unclear. The germline gives CDR1 SGHVS, CDR2 FQNEAQ. The CDR3 is made up of 13 amino acids. Trimming removed 1 base from V and 3 bases from J, with 4 bases in between.

The V gene is TRBV28, the J gene TRBJ1-4; D not resolved. Germline CDR1 MDHEN, CDR2 SYDVKM. This CDR3 comprises 13 residues. Trimming removed 6 bases from V and 8 bases from J, with 13 bases in between. CDR3 residues: CASSSQPEEKLFF. The CDR3 nucleotides read TGTGCCAGCAGCTCCCAACCGGAAGAAAAACTGTTTTTT. Full variable domain (missing parts from reference TRBV28 and TRBJ1-4): DVKVTQSSRYLVKRTGEKVFLECVQDMDHENMFWYRQDPGLGLRLIYFSYDVKMKEKGDIPEGYSVSREKKERFSLILESASTNQTSMYLCASSSQPEEKLFFGSGTQLSVL.

With respect to this clone: Other DNA variants within this sample encode the same CDR3. The rearrangement links TRBV5-1 to TRBJ1-1; D possibly corresponds to TRBD1 (5 bases). The CDR3 loop spans 13 amino acids. Germline values: CDR1 SGHRS, CDR2 YFSETQ. V was pared by 1 base and J by 4 bases, with 8 bases between. The CDR3 bases are TGCGCCAGCAGCTTGTGGGGGGGCACTGAAGCTTTCTTT. Protein sequence: CASSLWGGTEAFF.

This chain links TRBV5-1 with TRBJ1-3; no definite D call. Germline V gene lookup returns CDR1 SGHRS and CDR2 YFSETQ. This CDR3 spans 13 amino acids. Trimming removed 5 bases from V and 4 bases from J, with 10 bases in between. CDR3 bases: TGCGCCAGCAGGCAAGGTGACGGAAACACCATATATTTT. It codes for CASRQGDGNTIYF.

The gene calls are TRBV19 and TRBJ2-3, with D perhaps given as TRBD1 or TRBD2 (5 bases each). Germline CDR1 is LNHDA and CDR2 is SQIVND (reference sequence). The CDR3 is 16 amino acids. V was trimmed by 0 bases and J by 5 bases, leaving 15 bases between them. In DNA, the CDR3 is TGTGCCAGTAGTATAGATCACGGGACGCCGAGAGATACGCAGTATTTT. Translated: CASSIDHGTPRDTQYF. Looking up the rest from reference TRBV19 and TRBJ2-3 gives the full variable domain: DGGITQSPKYLFRKEGQNVTLSCEQNLNHDAMYWYRQDPGQGLRLIYYSQIVNDFQKGDIAEGYSVSREKKESFPLTVTSAQKNPTAFYLCASSIDHGTPRDTQYFGPGTRLTVL.

The rearrangement uses TRBV5-1 and TRBJ1-5, with 9 bases matching TRBD1. Trimming took 1 base from V and 5 from J; bases not matched to a gene: 1. Germline CDR1 reads SGHRS; CDR2 reads YFSETQ. The CDR3 contains 14 residues. The CDR3 loop reads CASSLRQGDQPQHF. The CDR3 bases are TGCGCCAGCAGCTTGCGACAGGGGGATCAGCCCCAGCATTTT. Variable domain in full (rest from reference TRBV5-1 and TRBJ1-5): KAGVTQTPRYLIKTRGQQVTLSCSPISGHRSVSWYQQTPGQGLQFLFEYFSETQRNKGNFPGRFSGRQFSNSRSEMNVSTLELGDSALYLCASSLRQGDQPQHFGDGTRLSIL.